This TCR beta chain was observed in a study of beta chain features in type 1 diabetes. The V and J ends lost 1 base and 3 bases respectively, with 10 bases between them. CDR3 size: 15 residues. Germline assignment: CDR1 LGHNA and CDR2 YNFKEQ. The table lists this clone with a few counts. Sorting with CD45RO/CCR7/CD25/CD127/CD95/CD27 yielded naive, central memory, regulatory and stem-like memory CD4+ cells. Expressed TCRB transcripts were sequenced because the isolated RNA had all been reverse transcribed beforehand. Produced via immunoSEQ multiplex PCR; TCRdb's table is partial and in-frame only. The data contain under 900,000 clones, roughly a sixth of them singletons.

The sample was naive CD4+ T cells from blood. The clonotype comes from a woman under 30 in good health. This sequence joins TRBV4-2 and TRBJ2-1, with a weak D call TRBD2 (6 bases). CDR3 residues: CASSQGPGDYNEQFF. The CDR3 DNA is TGTGCCAGCAGCCAAGGGCCGGGAGACTACAATGAGCAGTTCTTC.